The rows below give T cell receptor beta chains drawn from one sample of a study of STAT3 mutations in large granular lymphocyte leukemia. Sequencing was performed with immunoSEQ multiplex PCR; in TCRdb, only in-frame clones are kept and a portion is missing. The sample consists of under 4,500 clones, approximately 72% of them appearing once. Sequenced material: peripheral blood mononuclear cells. Source of these receptors: a man aged 55 to 69 with T-cell large granular lymphocyte leukemia. Some clones in this sample may be carry-over from other donors' samples. CDR3s include the opening cysteine and the closing phenylalanine or tryptophan. D genes are given only for firm matches. Clone size is not always given. Where it is, it says once, few, many or a class for expanded clones.

D,size,V,CDR3
.,.,TRBV30,CAWSELGVEAFF
.,.,TRBV7-9,CASSRRDMNSYEQYF
.,.,TRBV13,CASSFGVAAQFF
.,.,TRBV7-9,CASRPGQSYGYTF
.,.,TRBV12-5,CASGLVGGFPSTYEQYF
.,few,TRBV5-1,CASSLTDGDYEQYF
TRBD1,.,TRBV29-1,CSVEDGQGAGSYTF
TRBD1,once,TRBV2,CASSHTGTALYEQYF
TRBD1,once,TRBV5-1,CASSPGQGANNEQFF
TRBD1,.,TRBV5-1,CASSLDGTGGSNEKLFF
.,once,TRBV7-8,CASSFLRTDTQYF
.,.,TRBV5-1,CASSLMGGAETQYF
TRBD1,few,TRBV5-4,CATGTGGKPQHF
.,.,TRBV18,CASSSQSRLNEQFF
.,.,TRBV7-9,CASSKVADYNEQFF
.,.,TRBV5-4,CASSLAYGGIYNEQFF
TRBD1,once,TRBV5-6,CASSIDRERTQYF
.,few,TRBV6-1,CASSEITGAPEKLFF
.,.,TRBV6-5,CATRKHGYTF
.,.,TRBV6-1,CASSNRVQYF
.,.,TRBV4-2,CASSLIPLSDTQYF
.,once,TRBV5-4,CASSFEYNEQFF